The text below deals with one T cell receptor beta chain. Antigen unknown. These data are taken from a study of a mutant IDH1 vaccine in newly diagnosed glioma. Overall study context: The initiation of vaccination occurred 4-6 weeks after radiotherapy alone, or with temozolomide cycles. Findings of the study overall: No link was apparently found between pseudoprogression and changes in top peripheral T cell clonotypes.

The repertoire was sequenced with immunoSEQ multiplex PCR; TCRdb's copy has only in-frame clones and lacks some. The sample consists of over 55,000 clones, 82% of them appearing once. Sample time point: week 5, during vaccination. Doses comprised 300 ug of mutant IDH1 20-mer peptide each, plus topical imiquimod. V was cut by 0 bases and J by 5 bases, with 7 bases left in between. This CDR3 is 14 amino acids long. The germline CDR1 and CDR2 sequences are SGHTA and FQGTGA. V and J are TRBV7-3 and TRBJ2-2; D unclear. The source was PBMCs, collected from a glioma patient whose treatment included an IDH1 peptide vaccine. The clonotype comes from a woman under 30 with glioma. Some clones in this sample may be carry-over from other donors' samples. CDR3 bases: TGTGCCAGCAGCTTAACCGCTGGAACCGGGGAGCTGTTTTTT. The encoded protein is CASSLTAGTGELFF.